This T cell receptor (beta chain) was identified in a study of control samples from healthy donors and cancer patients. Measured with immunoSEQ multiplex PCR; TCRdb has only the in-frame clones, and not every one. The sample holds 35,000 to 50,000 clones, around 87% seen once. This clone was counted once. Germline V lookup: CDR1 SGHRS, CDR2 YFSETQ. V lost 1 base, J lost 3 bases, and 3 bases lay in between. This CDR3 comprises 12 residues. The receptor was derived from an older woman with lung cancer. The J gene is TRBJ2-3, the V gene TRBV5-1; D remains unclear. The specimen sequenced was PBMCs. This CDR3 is CASSLTTDTQYF. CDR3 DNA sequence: TGCGCCAGCAGCTTGACAACAGATACGCAGTATTTT.